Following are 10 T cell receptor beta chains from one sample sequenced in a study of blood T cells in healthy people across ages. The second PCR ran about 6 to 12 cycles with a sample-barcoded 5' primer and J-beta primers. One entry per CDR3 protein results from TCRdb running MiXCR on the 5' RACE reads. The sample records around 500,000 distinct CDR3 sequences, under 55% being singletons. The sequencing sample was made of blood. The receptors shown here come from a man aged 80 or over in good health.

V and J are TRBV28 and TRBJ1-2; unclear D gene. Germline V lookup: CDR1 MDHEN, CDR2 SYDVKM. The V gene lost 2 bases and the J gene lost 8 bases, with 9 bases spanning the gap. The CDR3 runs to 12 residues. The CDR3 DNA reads TGTGCCAGCAGTTTAGCAGGTTTGGGCTACACCTTC. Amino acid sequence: CASSLAGLGYTF.

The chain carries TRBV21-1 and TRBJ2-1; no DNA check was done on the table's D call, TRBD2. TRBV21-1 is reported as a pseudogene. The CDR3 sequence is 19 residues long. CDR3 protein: CASSKNQRGALLESNEQFF. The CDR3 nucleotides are TGTGCCAGCAGCAAAAATCAGCGGGGGGCCCTGTTAGAGTCCAATGAGCAGTTCTTC.

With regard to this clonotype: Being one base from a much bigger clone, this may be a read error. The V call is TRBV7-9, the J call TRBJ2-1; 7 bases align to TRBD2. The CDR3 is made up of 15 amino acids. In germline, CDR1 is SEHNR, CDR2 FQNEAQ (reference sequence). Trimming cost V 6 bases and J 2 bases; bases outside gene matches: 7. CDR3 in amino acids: CASSRGGSPYNEQFF. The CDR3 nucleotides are TGTGCCAGCAGTAGGGGCGGGAGCCCCTACAATGAGCAGTTCTTC.

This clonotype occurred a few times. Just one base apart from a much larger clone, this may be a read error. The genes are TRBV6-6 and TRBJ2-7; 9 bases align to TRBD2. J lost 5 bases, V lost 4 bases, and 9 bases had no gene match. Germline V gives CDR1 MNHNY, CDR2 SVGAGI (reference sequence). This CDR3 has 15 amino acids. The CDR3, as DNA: TGTGCCAGCAGTTGGGGCGGGGGGGCGTGGAACGAGCAGTACTTC. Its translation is CASSWGGGAWNEQYF.

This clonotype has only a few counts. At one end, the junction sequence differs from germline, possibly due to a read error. CDR3 DNA sequence: TGTGCCATCAGCGAGTCAGGCGCTAGCGCAAACAATGAGCAGTTCTTC. Amino acids: CAISESGASANNEQFF. This chain uses TRBV10-3 with TRBJ2-1, with a weak D call TRBD2 (6 bases). The CDR3 is 16 amino acids. The V gene's germline CDR1 is ENHRY and CDR2 SYGVKD.

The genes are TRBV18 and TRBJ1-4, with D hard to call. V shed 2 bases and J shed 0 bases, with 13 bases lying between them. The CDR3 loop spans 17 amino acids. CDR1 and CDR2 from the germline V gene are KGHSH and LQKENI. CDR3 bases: TGTGCCAGCTCACCATCCTTGCAGACTGCAACTAATGAAAAACTGTTTTTT. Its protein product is CASSPSLQTATNEKLFF.

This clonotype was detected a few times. CDR3 coding DNA: TGTGCCAGCAGCCCGACCCGGACCGGGGGTACTGGAAACACCATATATTTT. This sequence encodes CASSPTRTGGTGNTIYF. The rearrangement joins TRBV6-6 to TRBJ1-3; D is possibly TRBD1 (5 bases). Trimming left V 6 bases short and J 2 bases short, with 20 bases between. The CDR3 sequence is 17 residues long. Germline values: CDR1 MNHNY, CDR2 SVGAGI (reference sequence).

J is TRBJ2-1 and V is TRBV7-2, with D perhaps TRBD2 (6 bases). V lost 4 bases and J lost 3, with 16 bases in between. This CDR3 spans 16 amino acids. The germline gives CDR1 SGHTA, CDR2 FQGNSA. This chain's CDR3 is CASSSPGRAGYNEQFF. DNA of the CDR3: TGTGCCAGCAGCTCACCGGGACGAGCGGGCTACAATGAGCAGTTCTTC.

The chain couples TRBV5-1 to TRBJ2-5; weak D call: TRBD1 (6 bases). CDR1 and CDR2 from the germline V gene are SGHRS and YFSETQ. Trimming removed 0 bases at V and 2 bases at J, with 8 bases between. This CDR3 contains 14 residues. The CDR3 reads CASSLEGDQETQYF. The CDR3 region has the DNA TGCGCCAGCAGCTTGGAGGGGGATCAAGAGACCCAGTACTTC.

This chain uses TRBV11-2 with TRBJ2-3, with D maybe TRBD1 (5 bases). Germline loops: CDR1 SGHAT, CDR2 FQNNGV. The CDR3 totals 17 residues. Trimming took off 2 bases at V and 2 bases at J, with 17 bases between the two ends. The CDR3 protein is CASSLWSSPGHTDTQYF. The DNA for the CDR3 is TGTGCCAGCAGCTTATGGTCCTCCCCAGGACACACAGATACGCAGTATTTT.